The rows below give T cell receptor beta chains drawn from one sample of a study of blood T cell repertoires in COVID-19. Produced via immunoSEQ multiplex PCR; TCRdb's table is partial and in-frame only. The data contain about 42,000 clones, more than 90% of them singletons. The sequencing input was peripheral blood. The receptors come from a human donor in a cohort sampled during active COVID-19. The CDR3 runs from the conserved cysteine through the conserved F or W. The order of the fields is J gene, D gene, V gene, CDR3 protein, CDR3 DNA. A D gene is named only where the DNA matches it firmly.

J gene: TRBJ2-7
D gene: NA
V gene: TRBV6-2/TRBV6-3
CDR3 protein: CASSYSTFEQYF
CDR3 DNA: TGTGCCAGCAGTTACTCGACTTTCGAGCAGTACTTC

J gene: TRBJ2-7
D gene: NA
V gene: TRBV3-1/TRBV3-2
CDR3 protein: CASSQDLGQKTYEQYF
CDR3 DNA: TGTGCCAGCAGCCAAGACCTGGGACAAAAGACTTACGAGCAGTACTTC

J gene: TRBJ2-5
D gene: NA
V gene: TRBV9
CDR3 protein: CASSEQASQETQYF
CDR3 DNA: TGTGCCAGCAGCGAACAGGCGTCCCAAGAGACCCAGTACTTC

J gene: TRBJ2-1
D gene: TRBD2
V gene: TRBV6-4
CDR3 protein: CASSESGGASNEQFF
CDR3 DNA: TGTGCCAGCAGTGAGAGCGGGGGGGCCTCCAATGAGCAGTTCTTC

J gene: TRBJ1-5
D gene: NA
V gene: TRBV6-5
CDR3 protein: CASRDLGSNQPQHF
CDR3 DNA: TGTGCCAGCAGGGACTTGGGGAGCAATCAGCCCCAGCATTTT

J gene: TRBJ1-6
D gene: TRBD1
V gene: TRBV6-4
CDR3 protein: CASSDGTGENSPLHF
CDR3 DNA: TGTGCCAGCAGTGACGGGACAGGGGAAAATTCACCCCTCCACTTT

J gene: TRBJ2-7
D gene: TRBD2
V gene: TRBV24-1
CDR3 protein: CATSVPPRGVGDYEQYF
CDR3 DNA: TGTGCCACCAGTGTCCCTCCGCGGGGGGTGGGAGATTACGAGCAGTACTTC

J gene: TRBJ1-6
D gene: NA
V gene: TRBV9
CDR3 protein: CASSTTGYNSPLHF
CDR3 DNA: TGTGCCAGCAGCACGACAGGATACAATTCACCCCTCCACTTT

J gene: TRBJ1-3
D gene: NA
V gene: TRBV21-1
CDR3 protein: CASSKTGLSSGNTIYF
CDR3 DNA: TGTGCCAGCAGCAAGACGGGACTGTCCTCTGGAAACACCATATATTTT

J gene: TRBJ1-5
D gene: TRBD1
V gene: TRBV5-6
CDR3 protein: CASSRTGGSQPQHF
CDR3 DNA: TGTGCCAGCAGCCGGACAGGGGGCAGTCAGCCCCAGCATTTT

J gene: TRBJ2-2
D gene: TRBD1
V gene: TRBV11-2
CDR3 protein: CASSLGQGLSGGELFF
CDR3 DNA: TGTGCCAGCAGCTTGGGACAGGGGCTGTCAGGCGGGGAGCTGTTTTTT

J gene: TRBJ2-1
D gene: NA
V gene: TRBV5-1
CDR3 protein: CASSLQIGGEQFF
CDR3 DNA: TGCGCCAGCAGCCTCCAGATCGGAGGTGAGCAGTTCTTC

J gene: TRBJ2-3
D gene: NA
V gene: TRBV4-1
CDR3 protein: CASSLVGQSTDTQYF
CDR3 DNA: TGCGCCAGCAGCCTGGTGGGGCAGAGCACAGATACGCAGTATTTT

J gene: TRBJ1-4
D gene: TRBD1
V gene: TRBV10-3
CDR3 protein: CAISRTGGDEKLFF
CDR3 DNA: TGTGCCATCAGTCGGACAGGGGGCGATGAAAAACTGTTTTTT

J gene: TRBJ2-3
D gene: TRBD2
V gene: TRBV20-1
CDR3 protein: CSASIPTSDLTDTQYF
CDR3 DNA: TGCAGTGCTAGTATACCCACTAGCGACCTAACAGATACGCAGTATTTT

J gene: TRBJ2-1
D gene: NA
V gene: TRBV11-2
CDR3 protein: CASSSDLAYNEQFF
CDR3 DNA: TGTGCCAGCAGCTCCGATCTGGCTTACAATGAGCAGTTCTTC

J gene: TRBJ2-5
D gene: TRBD1
V gene: TRBV7-9
CDR3 protein: CAFQGASQPETQYF
CDR3 DNA: TGTGCCTTCCAGGGGGCTTCCCAGCCGGAGACCCAGTACTTC

J gene: TRBJ1-5
D gene: NA
V gene: TRBV2
CDR3 protein: CASSDTAGASNQPQHF
CDR3 DNA: TGTGCCAGCAGTGATACGGCGGGGGCTAGCAATCAGCCCCAGCATTTT

J gene: TRBJ2-5
D gene: NA
V gene: TRBV11-2
CDR3 protein: CASSLGFGLETQYF
CDR3 DNA: TGTGCCAGCAGCTTAGGTTTCGGGTTGGAGACCCAGTACTTC

J gene: TRBJ2-1
D gene: TRBD2
V gene: TRBV30
CDR3 protein: CALAGYNEQFF
CDR3 DNA: TGTGCCCTAGCGGGGTACAATGAGCAGTTCTTC

J gene: TRBJ1-2
D gene: NA
V gene: TRBV3-1/TRBV3-2
CDR3 protein: CASSPRGGVGYTF
CDR3 DNA: TGTGCCAGCAGCCCGAGGGGGGGCGTTGGCTACACCTTC

J gene: TRBJ2-5
D gene: TRBD2
V gene: TRBV25-1
CDR3 protein: CASTLAGTPGETQYF
CDR3 DNA: TGTGCCAGCACCCTAGCGGGGACCCCCGGGGAGACCCAGTACTTC

J gene: TRBJ2-7
D gene: TRBD2
V gene: TRBV30
CDR3 protein: CAWSAISLSGRAVGEQYF
CDR3 DNA: TGTGCCTGGAGCGCTATCTCTCTAAGCGGGAGGGCCGTGGGCGAGCAGTACTTC

J gene: TRBJ2-1
D gene: NA
V gene: TRBV19
CDR3 protein: CASSIQGGFYNEQFF
CDR3 DNA: TGTGCCAGTAGTATACAGGGAGGTTTCTACAATGAGCAGTTCTTC

J gene: TRBJ2-7
D gene: NA
V gene: TRBV5-4
CDR3 protein: CASSSDYHHYEQYF
CDR3 DNA: TGTGCCAGCAGCTCGGACTACCACCACTACGAGCAGTACTTC

J gene: TRBJ2-7
D gene: NA
V gene: TRBV7-2
CDR3 protein: CASSLVGSGEQYF
CDR3 DNA: TGTGCCAGCAGCTTAGTGGGTTCGGGCGAGCAGTACTTC

J gene: TRBJ2-3
D gene: NA
V gene: TRBV11-2
CDR3 protein: CASSLDYLAERTDTQYF
CDR3 DNA: TGTGCCAGCAGCTTAGATTATTTAGCGGAGCGCACAGATACGCAGTATTTT

J gene: TRBJ2-1
D gene: NA
V gene: TRBV4-2
CDR3 protein: CASSQDFREQFF
CDR3 DNA: TGTGCCAGCAGCCAAGATTTCAGGGAGCAGTTCTTC

J gene: TRBJ2-3
D gene: NA
V gene: TRBV19
CDR3 protein: CASSSRGGSGDTDTQYF
CDR3 DNA: TGTGCCAGTAGTTCCCGAGGGGGAAGCGGGGACACAGATACGCAGTATTTT